This TCR beta chain was observed in a study of T cell responses to AZD1222 COVID-19 vaccine. Study-level points and caveats: Regions 160-218 and 743-854 held dominance among vaccine-associated CD4 TCRs, which spanned spike. A reported finding is that nearly half of spike-specific TCRs target unmutated variant regions. Spike-specific TCR depth and breadth grew after two AZD1222 doses.

Produced via immunoSEQ multiplex PCR; TCRdb's table is partial and in-frame only. The sample includes approximately 180,000 clones, more than 80% of them seen just once. This CDR3 comprises 13 residues. Germline CDR1 reads SGHRS; CDR2 reads YFSETQ. V lost 2 bases and J 3 bases, leaving 8 bases between the germline ends. Remarks on this clone: Its antigen is undetermined.

The chain links TRBV5-1 to TRBJ2-5; the D is unclear. The sequences come from peripheral blood, collected on day 0 of AZD1222 vaccination. The clonotype was recovered from an adult in good health. CDR3 nucleotide sequence: TGCGCCAGCAGCTTACGCGGAAAAGAGACCCAGTACTTC. Protein product: CASSLRGKETQYF. Full variable domain (remainder filled in from reference TRBV5-1 and TRBJ2-5): KAGVTQTPRYLIKTRGQQVTLSCSPISGHRSVSWYQQTPGQGLQFLFEYFSETQRNKGNFPGRFSGRQFSNSRSEMNVSTLELGDSALYLCASSLRGKETQYFGPGTRLLVL.